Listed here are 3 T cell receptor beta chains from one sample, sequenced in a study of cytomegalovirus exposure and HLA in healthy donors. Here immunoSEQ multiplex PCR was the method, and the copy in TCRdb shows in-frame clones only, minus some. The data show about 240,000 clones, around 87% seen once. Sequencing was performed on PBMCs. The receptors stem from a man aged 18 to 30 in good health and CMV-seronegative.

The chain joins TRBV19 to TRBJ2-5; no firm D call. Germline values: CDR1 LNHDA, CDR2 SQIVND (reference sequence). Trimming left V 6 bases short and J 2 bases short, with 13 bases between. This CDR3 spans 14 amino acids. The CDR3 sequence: CASSAGPLQETQYF. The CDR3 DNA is TGTGCCAGTAGCGCCGGTCCCCTACAAGAGACCCAGTACTTC.

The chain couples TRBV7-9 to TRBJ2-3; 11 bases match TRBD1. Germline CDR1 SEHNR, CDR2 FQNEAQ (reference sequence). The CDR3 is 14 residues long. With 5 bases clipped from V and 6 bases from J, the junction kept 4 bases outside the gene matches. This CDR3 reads CASSPGQGADTQYF. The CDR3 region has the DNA TGTGCCAGCAGCCCCGGACAGGGGGCGGATACGCAGTATTTT.

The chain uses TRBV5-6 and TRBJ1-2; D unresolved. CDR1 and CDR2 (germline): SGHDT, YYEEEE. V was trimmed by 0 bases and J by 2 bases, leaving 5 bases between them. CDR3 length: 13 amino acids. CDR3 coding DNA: TGTGCCAGCAGCTTGGACCGGAACTATGGCTACACCTTC. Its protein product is CASSLDRNYGYTF.